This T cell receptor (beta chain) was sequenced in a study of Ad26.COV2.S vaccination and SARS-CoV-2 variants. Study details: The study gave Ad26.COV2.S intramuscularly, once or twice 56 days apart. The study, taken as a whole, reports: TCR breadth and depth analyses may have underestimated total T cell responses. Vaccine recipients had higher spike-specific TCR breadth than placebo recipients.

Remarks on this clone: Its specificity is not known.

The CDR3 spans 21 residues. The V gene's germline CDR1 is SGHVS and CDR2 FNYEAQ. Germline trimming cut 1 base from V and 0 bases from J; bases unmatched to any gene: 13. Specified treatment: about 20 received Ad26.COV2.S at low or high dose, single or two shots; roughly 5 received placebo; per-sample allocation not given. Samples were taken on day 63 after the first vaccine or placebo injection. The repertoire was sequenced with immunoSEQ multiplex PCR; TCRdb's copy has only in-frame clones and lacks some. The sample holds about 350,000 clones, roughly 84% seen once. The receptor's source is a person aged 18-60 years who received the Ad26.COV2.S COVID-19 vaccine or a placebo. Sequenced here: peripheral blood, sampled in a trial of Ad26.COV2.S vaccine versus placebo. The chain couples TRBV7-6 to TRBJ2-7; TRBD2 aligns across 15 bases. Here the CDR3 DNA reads TGTGCCAGCAGCTTAGTCGATGGAGTTGGACTAGCGGGGGGGCACTCCTACGAGCAGTACTTC. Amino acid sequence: CASSLVDGVGLAGGHSYEQYF.